Each of the 10 T cell receptor beta chains below was sequenced from the same sample in a study of T cells after yellow fever vaccination. MiXCR, run by TCRdb on the 5' RACE reads, gives a single entry per CDR3 protein. The table records around 25,000 distinct CDR3 sequences, under 5.5% of them present only once. The material sequenced was PBMCs, either bulk or a sorted T-cell subset (CD4+, CD8+, memory, or dextramer-sorted; not recorded which), taken on the day of the yellow fever booster vaccination. All receptors come from a man aged 18 to 29 who received the YFV17D yellow fever vaccine.

The rearrangement joins TRBV5-1 to TRBJ2-7; 10 bases match TRBD1. Germline trimming cut 1 base from V and 11 bases from J; bases unmatched to any gene: 6. This CDR3 has 13 amino acids. The germline V gene encodes CDR1 SGHRS and CDR2 YFSETQ. The CDR3 region has the DNA TGCGCCAGCAGCTTGAAGGGACAGGGGATGGAGTACTTC. Its translation is CASSLKGQGMEYF.

V and J are TRBV19 and TRBJ1-5, with D hard to call. V dropped 7 bases and J dropped 3 bases, with 19 bases sitting between them. This CDR3 has 16 residues. Germline CDR1 and CDR2: LNHDA and SQIVND (reference sequence). CDR3 nucleotides: TGTGCCAGTATGAGTCTGGGCGGCCGGTACAATCAGCCCCAGCATTTT. Amino acid sequence: CASMSLGGRYNQPQHF.

This clonotype was counted only a few times. V gene TRBV2 combines with J gene TRBJ2-2, with 7 bases identical to TRBD1. The CDR3 has 14 amino acids. Losses at the gene ends were 6 bases for V and 1 base for J; bases not matched to a gene: 2. CDR1 and CDR2 from the germline V gene are SNHLY and FYNNEI. The CDR3 is CASRGQRNTGELFF. As DNA, the CDR3 is TGTGCCAGCAGGGGACAGAGGAACACCGGGGAGCTGTTTTTT. Looking up the rest from reference TRBV2 and TRBJ2-2 gives the full variable domain: EPEVTQTPSHQVTQMGQEVILRCVPISNHLYFYWYRQILGQKVEFLVSFYNNEISEKSEIFDDQFSVERPDGSNFTLKIRSTKLEDSAMYFCASRGQRNTGELFFGEGSRLTVL.

This rearrangement joins TRBV18 to TRBJ2-7; 10 nucleotides agree with TRBD1. Germline CDR1 reads KGHSH; CDR2 reads LQKENI. The CDR3 length is 15 residues. The V and J ends lost 5 bases and 3 bases, in that order; junction bases with no gene match: 7. The CDR3 DNA sequence: TGTGCCAGCTCAAAGCCTGGACAGGGGGACTACGAGCAGTACTTC. Protein product: CASSKPGQGDYEQYF. The complete variable domain, with remaining parts taken from reference TRBV18 and TRBJ2-7, reads NAGVMQNPRHLVRRRGQEARLRCSPMKGHSHVYWYRQLPEEGLKFMVYLQKENIIDESGMPKERFSAEFPKEGPSILRIQQVVRGDSAAYFCASSKPGQGDYEQYFGPGTRLTVT.

This clonotype was seen ten or more times. The CDR3 region is CSARTDLNEKLFF. In DNA form, the CDR3 reads TGCAGCGCTAGGACAGATCTTAATGAAAAACTGTTTTTT. The rearrangement joins TRBV29-1 to TRBJ1-4, with D possibly being TRBD1 (6 bases). CDR1 is SQVTM and CDR2 is ANQGSEA in the germline V gene. V dropped 7 bases and J dropped 4 bases, with 13 bases sitting between them. The CDR3 length is 13 residues.

This clonotype was found many times. The chain employs TRBV20-1 and TRBJ2-5; D call uncertain. The V end was cut by 7 bases, the J end by 5 bases, with 11 bases between. CDR1 DFQATT and CDR2 SNEGSKA come from the germline V gene (reference sequence). The CDR3 has 11 amino acids. CDR3 in DNA: TGCAGTGTACTTCCATCGGAGACCCAGTACTTC. Protein: CSVLPSETQYF.

Only a few counts were recorded for this clonotype. J is TRBJ1-5 and V is TRBV5-8, with 12 bases lining up with TRBD1. V gave up 6 bases and J gave up 8 bases; unmatched junction bases: 9. This CDR3 has 15 residues. Germline CDR1 and CDR2: SGHTS and YDEGEE. Written as DNA, the CDR3 is TGTGCCAGCAATCGGGACAGGGGGCGTTCGAAGCCCCAGCATTTT. It yields the protein CASNRDRGRSKPQHF. The entire variable domain, with the rest obtained from reference TRBV5-8 and TRBJ1-5, is as follows: EAGVTQSPTHLIKTRGQQATLRCSPISGHTSVYWYQQALGLGLQFLLWYDEGEERNRGNFPPRFSGRQFPNYSSELNVNALELEDSALYLCASNRDRGRSKPQHFGDGTRLSIL.

This clonotype has only a few counts. The V call is TRBV4-3, the J call TRBJ1-2, with D hard to call. Germline V gene sequence: CDR1 LGHNA, CDR2 YSLEER. Trimming took off 0 bases at V and 5 bases at J, with 4 bases between the two ends. The CDR3 covers 12 residues. The DNA of the CDR3 is TGCGCCAGCAGCCAAGATCTTTATGGCTACACCTTC. Its translation: CASSQDLYGYTF.

This clonotype was recorded many times. This rearrangement joins TRBV10-3 to TRBJ1-1; TRBD1 might be the D (6 bases). V lost 5 bases to trimming and J lost 0 bases, with 10 bases between them. Germline V gene sequence: CDR1 ENHRY, CDR2 SYGVKD. The CDR3 is 14 amino acids. CDR3: CAISTQGLNTEAFF. CDR3 sequence (DNA): TGTGCCATCAGTACACAGGGCTTGAACACTGAAGCTTTCTTT.

This chain links TRBV3-1 with TRBJ2-3, with TRBD1 as a possible D gene (6 bases). The CDR3 covers 15 residues. CDR1 LGHDT and CDR2 YNNKEL come from the germline V gene (reference sequence). V was clipped by 0 bases and J by 6 bases, with 13 bases between them. CDR3 amino acids: CASSQEWGRGDTQYF. The CDR3 DNA sequence: TGTGCCAGCAGCCAAGAGTGGGGGCGCGGGGATACGCAGTATTTT.